Listed below are T cell receptor beta chains from one sample, sequenced in a study of beta chain features in type 1 diabetes. The repertoire was sequenced with immunoSEQ multiplex PCR; TCRdb's copy has only in-frame clones and lacks some. This table has about 150,000 clones, around 10% appearing once. The material sequenced was central memory CD4+ T cells from blood. These receptor sequences come from a man aged 18 to 30 in good health. Each CDR3 is given without its conserved first and last residue. D genes are given only for firm matches.

v_gene	d_gene	j_gene	len	CDR3aa
TRBV28	-	TRBJ2-7	11	ASLAGSSGEQY
TRBV30	-	TRBJ2-3	11	AWSVQGQDTQY
TRBV5-6	-	TRBJ2-7	12	ASTYGDQPYREY
TRBV30	-	TRBJ1-6	14	AWSVRGRGRFSPLH
TRBV29-1	-	TRBJ1-2	11	SVGGYRVSGYT
TRBV5-4	-	TRBJ2-1	13	ASSLAGREDNEQF
TRBV7-9	-	TRBJ2-2	11	ASSKDTGGELF
TRBV7-6	TRBD2	TRBJ2-1	13	ASSLAAGSYNEQF
TRBV28	TRBD2	TRBJ2-3	12	AISTSPSTDTQY
TRBV10-3	TRBD2	TRBJ2-7	13	ATCRSTSGAYEQY
TRBV28	-	TRBJ2-1	12	ASSLWEDNNEQF
TRBV7-3	-	TRBJ2-7	13	ASSRDPQSSYEQY
TRBV4-3	-	TRBJ1-2	10	ASSRSVGGYT
TRBV5-1	-	TRBJ2-6	13	ASSRTETGANVLT
TRBV7-2	-	TRBJ2-3	12	ASGTRVSTDTQY
TRBV4-1	TRBD2	TRBJ2-7	15	ASSQGLAGRQTYEQY
TRBV14	-	TRBJ1-1	10	ASSQRNTEAF
TRBV4-1	TRBD1	TRBJ2-6	13	ASSQTGAGANVLT
TRBV2	TRBD2	TRBJ2-5	11	ASIGGGQETQY
TRBV28	-	TRBJ2-7	14	ASSAQTTSLSYEQY
TRBV4-1	-	TRBJ2-1	9	ASSLSGEQF
TRBV14	TRBD2	TRBJ2-1	13	ASSQGLAGGYEQF
TRBV29-1	TRBD2	TRBJ2-1	12	SVVRLAVYNEQF
TRBV7-2	TRBD2	TRBJ2-4	14	ASSSPGTTGIAIQY
TRBV4-2	-	TRBJ2-1	13	ASSQGGSSYNEQF
TRBV4-3	-	TRBJ1-4	14	ASSQGTARRNEKLF
TRBV18	-	TRBJ2-1	13	ASSQATTTYNEQF
TRBV7-9	-	TRBJ2-5	11	ASRFWGAETQY
TRBV7-2	-	TRBJ2-3	13	ASSLISGRWDTQY
TRBV28	TRBD2	TRBJ2-3	17	ASSPMRSGRGSGTDTQY
TRBV7-2	TRBD2	TRBJ2-5	11	ASRGLAQETQY
TRBV28	-	TRBJ2-7	9	ASSLTGEQY
TRBV7-2	-	TRBJ2-7	11	ASSLWGSYEQY
TRBV30	TRBD2	TRBJ2-4	13	AWSPSTSTKNIQY
TRBV4-3	-	TRBJ2-2	12	ASSQDIVGGELF
TRBV28	-	TRBJ2-5	12	ASSAGTKQETQY
TRBV10-3	TRBD1	TRBJ2-5	12	ATKPGTAEETQY